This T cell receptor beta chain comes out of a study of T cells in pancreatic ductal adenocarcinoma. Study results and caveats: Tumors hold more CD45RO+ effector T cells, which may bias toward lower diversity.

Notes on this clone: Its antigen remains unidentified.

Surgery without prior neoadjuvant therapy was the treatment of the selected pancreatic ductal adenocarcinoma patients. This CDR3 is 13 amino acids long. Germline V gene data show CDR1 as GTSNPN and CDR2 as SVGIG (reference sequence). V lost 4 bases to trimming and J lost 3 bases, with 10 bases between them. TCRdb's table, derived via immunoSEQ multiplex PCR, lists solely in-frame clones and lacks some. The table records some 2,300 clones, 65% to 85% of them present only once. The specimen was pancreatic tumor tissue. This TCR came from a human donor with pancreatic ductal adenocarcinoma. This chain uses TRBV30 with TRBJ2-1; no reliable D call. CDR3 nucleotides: TGTGCCTGGACAACACGATTCTACAATGAGCAGTTCTTC. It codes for CAWTTRFYNEQFF.